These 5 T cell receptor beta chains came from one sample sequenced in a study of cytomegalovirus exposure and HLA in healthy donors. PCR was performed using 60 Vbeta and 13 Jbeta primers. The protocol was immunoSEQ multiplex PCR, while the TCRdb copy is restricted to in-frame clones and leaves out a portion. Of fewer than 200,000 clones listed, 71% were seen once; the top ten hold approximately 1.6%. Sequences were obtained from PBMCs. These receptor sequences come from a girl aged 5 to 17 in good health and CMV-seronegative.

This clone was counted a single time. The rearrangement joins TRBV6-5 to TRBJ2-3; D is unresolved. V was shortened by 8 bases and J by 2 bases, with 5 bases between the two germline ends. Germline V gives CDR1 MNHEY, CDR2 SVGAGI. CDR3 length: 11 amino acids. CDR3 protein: CASGLTDTQYF. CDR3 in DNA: TGTGCCAGCGGGCTCACAGATACGCAGTATTTT.

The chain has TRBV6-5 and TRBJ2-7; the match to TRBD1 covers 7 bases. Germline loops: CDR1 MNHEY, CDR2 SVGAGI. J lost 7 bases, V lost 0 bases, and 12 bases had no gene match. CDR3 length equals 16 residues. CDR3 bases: TGTGCCAGCAGTTACTCGAGTTTCACAGGGGTTGAGGAGCAGTACTTC. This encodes CASSYSSFTGVEEQYF.

The CDR3 is CASSFAGNYGYTF. DNA for the CDR3: TGTGCCAGCAGTTTCGCAGGGAACTATGGCTACACCTTC. The chain joins TRBV27 to TRBJ1-2, with D possibly TRBD1 on 5 matching bases. CDR3 length: 13 residues. Germline loops: CDR1 MNHEY, CDR2 SMNVEV (reference sequence). V was clipped by 3 bases and J by 2 bases, with 7 bases between them.

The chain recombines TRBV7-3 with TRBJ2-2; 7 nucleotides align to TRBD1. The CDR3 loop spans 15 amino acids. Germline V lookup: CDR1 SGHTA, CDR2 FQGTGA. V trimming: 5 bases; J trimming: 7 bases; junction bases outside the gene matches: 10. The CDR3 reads CASSQRQGWDGELFF. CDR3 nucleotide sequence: TGTGCCAGCAGCCAGCGACAGGGTTGGGACGGGGAGCTGTTTTTT.

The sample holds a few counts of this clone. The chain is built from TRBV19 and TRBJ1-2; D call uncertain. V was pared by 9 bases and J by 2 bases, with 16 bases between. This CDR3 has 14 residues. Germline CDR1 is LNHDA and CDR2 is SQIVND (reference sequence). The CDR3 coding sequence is TGTGCCAGGCGAGAGGGAGCGCAGAACTATGGCTACACCTTC. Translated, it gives CARREGAQNYGYTF.